This T cell receptor beta chain was obtained from a study of CD8+ T cells in alopecia areata. Isolated RNA was reverse transcribed into cDNA used as the sequencing template. TCRdb keeps only in-frame clones here, not all; method: immunoSEQ multiplex PCR. The data show roughly 250,000 clones, about 60% seen once. Treatment here: oral pan-JAK inhibitor, 5-10 mg twice daily. Alopecia areata patients provided lesional scalp punch biopsies and peripheral blood. CDR1 is SGHVS, CDR2 FQNEAQ, per germline. The length of the CDR3 is 17 residues. V lost 0 bases and J lost 6, with 18 bases in between. The specimen comprised CD4+ T cells sorted from blood, sampled between weeks 51 and 52, from a patient treated with tofacitinib. This TCR was recovered from a human donor with alopecia areata. The chain uses TRBV7-8 and TRBJ2-1, with D possibly being TRBD1 (5 bases). The CDR3 here is CASSLAGRTFTGNEQFF. CDR3 coding DNA: TGTGCCAGCAGCTTAGCGGGTAGGACATTCACGGGCAATGAGCAGTTCTTC.